The rows below give T cell receptor beta chains drawn from one sample of a study of cytomegalovirus exposure and HLA in healthy donors. Generated by immunoSEQ multiplex PCR, the TCRdb table keeps only in-frame clones and is missing some. Of about 150,000 clones listed, 55% to 70% are singletons. The sequenced sample consisted of PBMCs. These receptors were taken from a woman in her sixties or seventies in good health and CMV-seropositive. The CDR3 runs from the conserved cysteine through the conserved F or W. The D gene is left open where the match is weak. Expanded clones get a size class; other rows say once, few or many, or leave the size out.

D gene	V gene	J gene	clone size	CDR3 DNA	CDR3 protein
TRBD1	TRBV4-3	TRBJ1-3	-	TGCACCAGCAGCCAAGATGGGGGACAGAGCGGAAACACCATATATTTT	CTSSQDGGQSGNTIYF
-	TRBV5-1	TRBJ2-7	-	TGCGCCAGCAGCTTGGTGGAGACTCTTTCCGAGCAGTACTTC	CASSLVETLSEQYF
TRBD2	TRBV29-1	TRBJ2-7	-	TGCAGCGTGAAAGGACTAGCCTACGAGCAGTACTTC	CSVKGLAYEQYF
TRBD1	TRBV6-5	TRBJ1-5	-	TGTGCCAGCAGTTACGACAGGGCTCAGCCCCAGCATTTT	CASSYDRAQPQHF
-	TRBV6-1	TRBJ1-3	few	TGTGCCAGCAGTGAAAAAGGGAGCTCTGGAAACACCATATATTTT	CASSEKGSSGNTIYF
-	TRBV2	TRBJ2-4	-	TGTGCCAGCAGTGAAGGGTCGGACAGTGCCAAAAACATTCAGTACTTC	CASSEGSDSAKNIQYF
TRBD2	TRBV7-2	TRBJ2-2	-	TGTGCCAGCAGCTTAGTCGGGGGTATCCTAGCGGGAGCCTCCGGGGAGCTGTTTTTT	CASSLVGGILAGASGELFF
-	TRBV6-6	TRBJ2-7	-	TGTGCCAGCAGTTACGTGACAGCCGAGCAGTACTTC	CASSYVTAEQYF
TRBD1	TRBV6-5	TRBJ2-1	-	TGTGCCAGCGGCAGGGACAGCGCCGTCAATGAGCAGTTCTTC	CASGRDSAVNEQFF
-	TRBV2	TRBJ1-2	-	TGTGCCAGCAGTGAAGACAGGTTTAACTATGGCTACACCTTC	CASSEDRFNYGYTF
TRBD1	TRBV5-1	TRBJ1-1	-	TGCGCCAGCAGCTTACATGGACAGGGAAGCACTGAAGCTTTCTTT	CASSLHGQGSTEAFF
TRBD1	TRBV18	TRBJ1-2	-	TGTGCCAGCTCAGGGGACAGTAACTATGGCTACACCTTC	CASSGDSNYGYTF
TRBD2	TRBV28	TRBJ2-2	-	TGTGCCAGCAGTGCGGGACTAGCGGGAGGGAAAACCGGGGAGCTGTTTTTT	CASSAGLAGGKTGELFF
-	TRBV12-5	TRBJ2-2	-	TGTGCTAGTGGTTCATCAGGGGACACCGGGGAGCTGTTTTTT	CASGSSGDTGELFF
-	TRBV19	TRBJ1-1	-	TGTGCCAGTAGTCCCGGCAGGCAAAACACTGAAGCTTTCTTT	CASSPGRQNTEAFF
TRBD2	TRBV19	TRBJ2-3	-	TGTGCCAGTAGTATCGTTTGGGGACTAGCGGGCGATACGCAGTATTTT	CASSIVWGLAGDTQYF
TRBD2	TRBV30	TRBJ2-1	-	TGTGCCTGGAGTTGGGGCCTTAGCGGGAGCGGATACAATGAGCAGTTCTTC	CAWSWGLSGSGYNEQFF
-	TRBV9	TRBJ2-3	-	TGTGCCAGCAGCGTGAGGCGGGACCCCGCAGATACGCAGTATTTT	CASSVRRDPADTQYF
TRBD1	TRBV29-1	TRBJ2-5	-	TGCAGCGTTGAAGATACTGGCGGGACAGGGGGAGAGACCCAGTACTTC	CSVEDTGGTGGETQYF
-	TRBV10-1	TRBJ2-2	-	TGCGCCAGCAGTGAACAGGGCTTAAACACCGGGGAGCTGTTTTTT	CASSEQGLNTGELFF
TRBD2	TRBV5-8	TRBJ2-7	-	TGTGCCAGCAGCCCCCAGGGACTAGCGGTCGAGCAGTACTTC	CASSPQGLAVEQYF
-	TRBV28	TRBJ2-3	few	TGTGCCAGCAGTCCTTCCGGGGGAGATAGCACAGATACGCAGTATTTT	CASSPSGGDSTDTQYF
-	TRBV9	TRBJ1-4	-	TGTGCCAGCAGCCCCCGAGACACCGCAACTAATGAAAAACTGTTTTTT	CASSPRDTATNEKLFF
-	TRBV7-2	TRBJ1-2	-	TGTGCCAGCAGCTTAGATTGGACAGCTAACTATGGCTACACCTTC	CASSLDWTANYGYTF
TRBD2	TRBV28	TRBJ2-5	few	TGTGCCAGCAGTAAACTAGCGGGAGGGCAAGAGACCCAGTACTTC	CASSKLAGGQETQYF
TRBD2	TRBV15	TRBJ2-7	once	TGTGCCACCAGCCCTGGGGGCGGGAGGCCTTCCTACGAGCAGTACTTC	CATSPGGGRPSYEQYF
-	TRBV1	TRBJ2-7	-	TGCACCAGCAGCCCTAGCGGGGGAGCCTACGAGCAGTACTTC	CTSSPSGGAYEQYF
TRBD1	TRBV6-1	TRBJ2-7	few	TGTGCCAGCAGTCAGGGGGTCTGGAGAGGGTACTTC	CASSQGVWRGYF
-	TRBV9	TRBJ2-3	-	TGTGCCAGCAGCCCCGATGGCCTTACAGATACGCAGTATTTT	CASSPDGLTDTQYF
TRBD1	TRBV27	TRBJ2-1	-	TGTGCCAGCAGTTTAGCCCTGGCCAGGGGGCCGGTTGAGCAGTTCTTC	CASSLALARGPVEQFF
TRBD1	TRBV5-1	TRBJ1-1	few	TGCGCCAGCAGCCTGACAGGGGGCAAGGTTGAAGCTTTCTTT	CASSLTGGKVEAFF
TRBD1	TRBV2	TRBJ2-2	-	TGTGCCAGCAGTGAACTGGACAGGGGATGGGGGGAGCTGTTTTTT	CASSELDRGWGELFF
TRBD2	TRBV28	TRBJ2-3	-	TGTGCCAGCAGTTTCCCGGGACTAGCGGGAGTGAACACAGATACGCAGTATTTT	CASSFPGLAGVNTDTQYF
TRBD1	TRBV5-1	TRBJ2-5	-	TGCGCCAGCAGCCGAGAGGGACAGGGGTCTCGGGAGACCCAGTACTTC	CASSREGQGSRETQYF
-	TRBV6-1	TRBJ1-1	-	TGTGCCAGCAGTGAAGTCAGTGGAGCACTCACTGAAGCTTTCTTT	CASSEVSGALTEAFF
TRBD2	TRBV7-9	TRBJ2-3	few	TGTGCCAGCAGCCCCGGGACTAGCGGGATCCCGGGTGCGACAGATACGCAGTATTTT	CASSPGTSGIPGATDTQYF
TRBD2	TRBV18	TRBJ2-3	-	TGTGCCAGCTCACCGCGCCTAGCGGGAGGGACAGATACGCAGTATTTT	CASSPRLAGGTDTQYF
TRBD2	TRBV9	TRBJ2-5	-	TGTGCCAGCAGCAGGGAGGGGACCCAGTACTTC	CASSREGTQYF
-	TRBV7-9	TRBJ2-3	-	TGTGCCAGCAGCTCGAGCGGGACAGATACGCAGTATTTT	CASSSSGTDTQYF
TRBD1	TRBV5-1	TRBJ1-2	few	TGCGCCAGCAGCCTCGGACAGGGGTACTATGGCTACACCTTC	CASSLGQGYYGYTF
TRBD2	TRBV4-3	TRBJ2-3	-	TGCGCCAGCAGCCAGACGGGACTAGACATTAGCACAGATACGCAGTATTTT	CASSQTGLDISTDTQYF
TRBD1	TRBV7-8	TRBJ1-1	-	TGTGCCAGCAGCTCGGACAGGGGGCTGCGCATGAACACTGAAGCTTTCTTT	CASSSDRGLRMNTEAFF
TRBD1	TRBV30	TRBJ1-1	-	TGTGCCTGGAGTCGGTCCCCGGGACAGAAGCACACTGAAGCTTTCTTT	CAWSRSPGQKHTEAFF
TRBD1	TRBV6-1	TRBJ2-7	-	TGTGCCAGCAGTCACAGGGGGCTTGTGGACGAGCAGTACTTC	CASSHRGLVDEQYF
TRBD2	TRBV28	TRBJ2-1	few	TGTGCCAGCAGGGACCCCCCCTCTTTGGGGCGGGAGGTTGCTGATGAGCAGTTCTTC	CASRDPPSLGREVADEQFF
TRBD2	TRBV10-3	TRBJ2-5	-	TGTGCCATCAGTGAGTTTGGACTAGCGAAACAAGAGACCCAGTACTTC	CAISEFGLAKQETQYF
TRBD2	TRBV5-1	TRBJ2-7	-	TGCGCCAGCAGCCGAGGGACTAGCGGGAGTAGGTTGGGCTACGAGCAGTACTTC	CASSRGTSGSRLGYEQYF
-	TRBV5-1	TRBJ2-7	-	TGCGCCAGCAGCTTGGTCCCCAGATCTTACGAGCAGTACTTC	CASSLVPRSYEQYF
-	TRBV28	TRBJ1-5	few	TGTGCCAGCAGTGGGACACTGGTCGGTCAGCCCCAGCATTTT	CASSGTLVGQPQHF
TRBD1	TRBV2	TRBJ2-2	-	TGTGCCAGCAGTGAGCAGGGGGCGAACACCGGGGAGCTGTTTTTT	CASSEQGANTGELFF
TRBD1	TRBV5-8	TRBJ1-5	few	TGTGCCAGCAGCTTGGGACAGGGTTATCAGCCCCAGCATTTT	CASSLGQGYQPQHF
-	TRBV2	TRBJ2-1	-	TGTGCCAGCAAAGAGCGTTCCGACTCCTACAATGAGCAGTTCTTC	CASKERSDSYNEQFF
TRBD1	TRBV5-1	TRBJ1-1	-	TGCGCCAGCAGCTTCTCAGGGGGTGACACTGAAGCTTTCTTT	CASSFSGGDTEAFF
-	TRBV4-3	TRBJ2-2	-	TGCGCCAGCAGCCAAGACGGAGTCGCGAGCGGGGAGCTGTTTTTT	CASSQDGVASGELFF
-	TRBV4-3	TRBJ2-7	-	TGCGCCAGCAGCCAAGGACCCACTAGAAGCTACGAGCAGTACTTC	CASSQGPTRSYEQYF